Below, 4 T cell receptor beta chains from the same sample are listed, as sequenced in a study of blood T cells in healthy people across ages. A sample-barcoded 5' primer and a J-beta primer mix were used in a second PCR of roughly 6 to 11 cycles. Using its own MiXCR run on the 5' RACE reads, TCRdb lists one record per CDR3 protein. Of about 720,000 distinct CDR3 sequences in the sample, approximately 21% were seen once. The material sequenced was blood. The receptors here all came from a man between 65 and 80 years old in good health.

The rearrangement joins TRBV29-1 to TRBJ1-1; perhaps TRBD1 as D (5 bases). From germline, CDR1 is SQVTM and CDR2 ANQGSEA. Trimming took 4 bases from V and 1 from J, leaving 10 bases between them. The CDR3 length is 13 residues. CDR3 sequence: CSVVWGPNTEAFF. The CDR3 DNA reads TGCAGCGTTGTATGGGGACCGAACACTGAAGCTTTCTTT.

This clonotype has just a few counts. The CDR3 nucleotides read TGCGCCAGCGGACTCGGGGGCGTTCAGCCCCAGCATTTT. Protein: CASGLGGVQPQHF. The rearrangement joins TRBV4-3 to TRBJ1-5; a weak D match, TRBD1 (6 bases). CDR3 size: 13 residues. V lost 8 bases to trimming and J lost 6 bases, with 14 bases between them. CDR1 and CDR2 (germline): LGHNA, YSLEER.

This clonotype was picked up a small number of times. One end of the junction fails to match germline, which may point to a read error. The chain couples TRBV5-4 to TRBJ2-7; 14 nucleotides match TRBD2. The DNA matches TRBJ2-1 better at its end, which makes the J call doubtful. Germline values: CDR1 SGHNT, CDR2 YYREEE (reference sequence). The CDR3 spans 17 residues. The CDR3 loop reads CASSLPRLAGGLNGQFF. CDR3 nucleotides: TGCGCCAGCAGCTTGCCCAGACTAGCGGGGGGGCTCAATGGGCAGTTCTTC.

The chain is built from TRBV9 and TRBJ2-5, with 10 bases matching TRBD1. The CDR3 is 16 amino acids. Germline CDR1 reads SGDLS; CDR2 reads YYNGEE. V shed 0 bases, J shed 5 bases, and the junction held 7 bases outside the gene matches. In DNA, the CDR3 is TGTGCCAGCAGCGTAGAGGACAGGGGGGTAAAGGAGACCCAGTACTTC. Translating it yields CASSVEDRGVKETQYF.